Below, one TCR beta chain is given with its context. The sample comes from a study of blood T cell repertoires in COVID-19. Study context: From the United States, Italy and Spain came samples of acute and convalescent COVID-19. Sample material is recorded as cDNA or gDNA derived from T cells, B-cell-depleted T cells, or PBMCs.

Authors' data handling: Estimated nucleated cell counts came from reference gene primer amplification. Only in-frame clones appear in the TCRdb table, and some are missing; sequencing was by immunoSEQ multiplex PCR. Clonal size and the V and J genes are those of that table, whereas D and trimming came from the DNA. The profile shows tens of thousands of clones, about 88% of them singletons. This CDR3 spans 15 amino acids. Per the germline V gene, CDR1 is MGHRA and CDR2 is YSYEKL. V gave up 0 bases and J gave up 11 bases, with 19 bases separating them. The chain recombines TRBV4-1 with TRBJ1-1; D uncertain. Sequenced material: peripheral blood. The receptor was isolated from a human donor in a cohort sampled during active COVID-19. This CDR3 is CASSQDVALVVTAFF. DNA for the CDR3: TGCGCCAGCAGCCAAGATGTGGCCCTTGTGGTCACGGCTTTCTTT.